These T cell receptor beta chains were read from a single sample in a study of response to subunit inactivated influenza vaccine. A single record per CDR3 protein comes from TCRdb applying MiXCR to the RT-PCR reads. The table records approximately 500,000 distinct CDR3 sequences, around 13% of them present only once. The sequencing used PBMCs from blood, collected 40 to 50 days after vaccination. The receptors originated from a man in his forties or fifties who received an inactivated influenza vaccine. CDR3s include the opening cysteine and the closing phenylalanine or tryptophan. The order of the fields is CDR3 DNA, CDR3 protein, clone size, D gene, V gene, J gene. A D gene is named only where the DNA matches it firmly. Expanded clones are given a class, and other clones once, few, many or no size at all.

TGTGCCAGCAGCCGTGGCAGCAACATTGGAAATGAGCAGTTCTTC	CASSRGSNIGNEQFF	many	NA	TRBV28	TRBJ2-1
TGCGCCAGCAGCCTGGGACAGGGGCACTTGGACACTGAAGCTTTCTTT	CASSLGQGHLDTEAFF	few	TRBD1	TRBV5-1	TRBJ1-1
TGCAGTGCTAGAGGTGGACAGCGAACTAACTATGGCTACACCTTC	CSARGGQRTNYGYTF	NA	NA	TRBV20-1	TRBJ1-2
TGCAGTGCTAGAGCGGGACAGGGATACAATGAGCAGTTCTTC	CSARAGQGYNEQFF	many	TRBD1	TRBV20-1	TRBJ2-1
TGTGCCAGCAGCTTAGCGAGGCTAGCGGGAGGGCCTTCAGATACGCAGTATTTT	CASSLARLAGGPSDTQYF	many	TRBD2	TRBV7-8	TRBJ2-3
TGTGCCAGCAGTGAAGTCAGCACCAACACTGAAGCTTTCTTT	CASSEVSTNTEAFF	NA	NA	TRBV6-1	TRBJ1-1
TGTGCCACCAGTGATTTTGGTTCACGATACAATGAGCAGTTCTTC	CATSDFGSRYNEQFF	few	NA	TRBV24-1	TRBJ2-1
TGTGCCAGCTCCCCCATCTGGGTCAATCAGCCCCAGCATTTT	CASSPIWVNQPQHF	few	NA	TRBV18	TRBJ1-5
TGCGCCAGCAGCCAAGAGGGGGGCCATGAGCAGTTCTTC	CASSQEGGHEQFF	many	NA	TRBV4-3	TRBJ2-1
TGTGCCAGCAGCCGGACGACGGGGCCGAGGAAGTACTTC	CASSRTTGPRKYF	NA	NA	TRBV12-3/TRBV12-4	TRBJ2-7
TGTGCCAGCAGTTACGGGACACCGTCCTATGGCTACACCTTC	CASSYGTPSYGYTF	NA	NA	TRBV6-2/TRBV6-3	TRBJ1-2
TGTGCCAGCCAGGACAACTATAATTCACCCCTCCACTTT	CASQDNYNSPLHF	few	NA	TRBV12-3/TRBV12-4	TRBJ1-6
TGCGCCAGCAGCTTGGATCCAGGGCCCACGGCTACGCAGTATTTT	CASSLDPGPTATQYF	NA	NA	TRBV5-1	TRBJ2-3
TGTGCCAGCAGTTTGGGGGTCCCGAACACCGGGGAGCTGTTTTTT	CASSLGVPNTGELFF	many	NA	TRBV12-3/TRBV12-4	TRBJ2-2
TGTGCCAGCTCTACGGGCCTTTTGGAGCAGTTCTTC	CASSTGLLEQFF	once	NA	TRBV6-2/TRBV6-3	TRBJ2-1